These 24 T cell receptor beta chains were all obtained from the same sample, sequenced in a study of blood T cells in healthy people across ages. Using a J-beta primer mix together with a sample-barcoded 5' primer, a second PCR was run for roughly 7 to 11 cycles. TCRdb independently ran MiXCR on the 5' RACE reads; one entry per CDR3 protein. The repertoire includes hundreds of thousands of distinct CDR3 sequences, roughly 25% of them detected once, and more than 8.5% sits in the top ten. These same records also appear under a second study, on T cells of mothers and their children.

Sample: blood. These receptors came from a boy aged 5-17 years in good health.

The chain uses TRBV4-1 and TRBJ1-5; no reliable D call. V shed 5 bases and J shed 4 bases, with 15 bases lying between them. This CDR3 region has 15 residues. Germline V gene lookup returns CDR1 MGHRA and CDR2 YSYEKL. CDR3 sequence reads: CASSYSGSGNQPQHF. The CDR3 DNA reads TGCGCCAGCAGCTACAGCGGCAGCGGTAATCAGCCCCAGCATTTT.

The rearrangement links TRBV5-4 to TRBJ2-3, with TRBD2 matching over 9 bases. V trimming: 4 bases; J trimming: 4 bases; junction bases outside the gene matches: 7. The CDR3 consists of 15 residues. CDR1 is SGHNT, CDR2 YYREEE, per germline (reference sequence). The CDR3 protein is CASSPRGGAADTQYF. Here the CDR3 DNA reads TGTGCCAGCAGCCCCCGCGGGGGGGCAGCAGATACGCAGTATTTT.

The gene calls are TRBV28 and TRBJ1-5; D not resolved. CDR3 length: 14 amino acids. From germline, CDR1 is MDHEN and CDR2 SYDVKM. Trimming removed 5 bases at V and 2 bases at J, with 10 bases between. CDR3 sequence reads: CASSNRQGNQPQHF. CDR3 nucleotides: TGTGCCAGCAGTAATCGACAAGGCAATCAGCCCCAGCATTTT.

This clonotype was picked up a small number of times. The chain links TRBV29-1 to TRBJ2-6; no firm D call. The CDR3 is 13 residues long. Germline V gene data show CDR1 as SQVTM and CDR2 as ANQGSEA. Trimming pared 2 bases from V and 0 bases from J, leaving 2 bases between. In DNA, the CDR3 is TGCAGCGTTGAAACCTCTGGGGCCAACGTCCTGACTTTC. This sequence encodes CSVETSGANVLTF.

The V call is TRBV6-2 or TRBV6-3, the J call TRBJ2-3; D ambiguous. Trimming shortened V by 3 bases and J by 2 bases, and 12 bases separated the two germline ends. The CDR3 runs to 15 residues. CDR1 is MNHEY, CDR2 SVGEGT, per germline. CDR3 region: CASSYGGGYTDTQYF. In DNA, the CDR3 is TGTGCCAGCAGTTATGGCGGCGGATACACAGATACGCAGTATTTT.

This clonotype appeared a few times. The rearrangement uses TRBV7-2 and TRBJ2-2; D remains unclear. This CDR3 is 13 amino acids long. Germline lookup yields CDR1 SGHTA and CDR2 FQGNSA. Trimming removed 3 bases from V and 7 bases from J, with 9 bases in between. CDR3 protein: CASSLARSGELFF. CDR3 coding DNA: TGTGCCAGCAGCTTGGCGCGGAGCGGGGAGCTGTTTTTT.

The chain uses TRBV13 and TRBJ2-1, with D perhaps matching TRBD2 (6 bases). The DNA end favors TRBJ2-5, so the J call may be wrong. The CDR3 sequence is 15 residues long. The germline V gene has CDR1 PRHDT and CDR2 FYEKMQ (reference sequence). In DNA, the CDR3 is TGTGCCAGCAGCCTTCGGACGGGGGTCGAAGAGACCCAGTACTTC. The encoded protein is CASSLRTGVEETQYF.

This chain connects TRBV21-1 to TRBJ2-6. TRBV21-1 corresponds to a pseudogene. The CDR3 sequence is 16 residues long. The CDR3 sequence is CASSKLTGSGANILTF. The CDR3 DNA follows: TGTGCCAGCAGCAAATTAACCGGCTCTGGGGCCAACATCCTGACTTTC.

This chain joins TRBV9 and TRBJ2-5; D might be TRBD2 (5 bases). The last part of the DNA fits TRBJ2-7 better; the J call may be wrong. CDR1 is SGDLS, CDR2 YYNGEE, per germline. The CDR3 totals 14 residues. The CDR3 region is CASSPEARSYEQYF. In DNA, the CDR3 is TGTGCCAGCAGCCCGGAGGCCCGCTCATACGAGCAGTACTTC.

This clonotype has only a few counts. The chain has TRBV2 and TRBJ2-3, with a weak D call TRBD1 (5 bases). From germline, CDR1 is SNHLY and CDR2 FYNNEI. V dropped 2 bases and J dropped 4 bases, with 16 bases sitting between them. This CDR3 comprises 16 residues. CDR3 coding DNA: TGTGCCAGCAGTGAATGGGCAGGGATGAGGCCAGATACGCAGTATTTT. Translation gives CASSEWAGMRPDTQYF.

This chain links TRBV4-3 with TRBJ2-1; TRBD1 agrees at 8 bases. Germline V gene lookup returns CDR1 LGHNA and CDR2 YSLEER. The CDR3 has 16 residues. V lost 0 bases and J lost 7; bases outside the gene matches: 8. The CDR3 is CASSQDLWTGRNEQFF. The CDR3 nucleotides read TGCGCCAGCAGCCAAGATCTCTGGACAGGGAGGAATGAGCAGTTCTTC.

CDR3 sequence (DNA): TGTGCCAGCAGTTATTGGACTAGCGGGAGGCTAATCTACGAGCAGTACTTC. This gives the protein CASSYWTSGRLIYEQYF. The rearrangement uses TRBV6-5 and TRBJ2-7, with 14 bases identical to TRBD2. The germline V gene encodes CDR1 MNHEY and CDR2 SVGAGI. Trimming cost V 3 bases and J 3 bases; bases outside gene matches: 7. This CDR3 region has 17 residues.

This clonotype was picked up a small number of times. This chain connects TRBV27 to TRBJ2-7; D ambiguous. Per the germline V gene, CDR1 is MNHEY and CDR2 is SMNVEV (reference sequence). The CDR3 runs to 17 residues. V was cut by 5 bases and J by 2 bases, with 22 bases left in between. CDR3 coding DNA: TGTGCCAGCAGTCCCTCTACTTTCAAGTATGGAGCCTACGAGCAGTACTTC. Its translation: CASSPSTFKYGAYEQYF.

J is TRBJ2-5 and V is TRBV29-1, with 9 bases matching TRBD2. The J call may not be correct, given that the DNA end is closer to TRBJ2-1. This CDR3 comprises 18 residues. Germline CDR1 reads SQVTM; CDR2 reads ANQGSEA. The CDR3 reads CSVARQPFLPAGGDEQFF. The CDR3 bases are TGCAGCGTCGCCAGGCAGCCCTTCCTCCCAGCGGGAGGCGATGAGCAGTTCTTC.

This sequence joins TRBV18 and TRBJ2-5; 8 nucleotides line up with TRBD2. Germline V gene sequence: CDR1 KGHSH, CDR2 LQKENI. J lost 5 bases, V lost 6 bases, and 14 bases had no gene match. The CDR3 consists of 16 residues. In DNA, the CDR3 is TGTGCCAGCTCGGACGGACTAGCCTTCGCGGGGGAGACCCAGTACTTC. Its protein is CASSDGLAFAGETQYF.

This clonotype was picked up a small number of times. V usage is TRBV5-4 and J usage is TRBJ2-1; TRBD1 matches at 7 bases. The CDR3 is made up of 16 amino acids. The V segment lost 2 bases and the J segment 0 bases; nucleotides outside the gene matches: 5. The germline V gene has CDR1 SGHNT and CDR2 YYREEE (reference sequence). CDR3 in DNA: TGTGCCAGCAGCTTACCGACAGGGAGCTCCTACAATGAGCAGTTCTTC. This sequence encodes CASSLPTGSSYNEQFF.

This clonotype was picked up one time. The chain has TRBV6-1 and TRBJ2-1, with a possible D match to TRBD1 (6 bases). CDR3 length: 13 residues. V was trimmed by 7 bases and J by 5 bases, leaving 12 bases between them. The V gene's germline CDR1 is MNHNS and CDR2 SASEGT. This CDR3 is CASTSTGNNEQFF. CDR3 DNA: TGTGCCAGCACTTCCACAGGGAACAATGAGCAGTTCTTC.

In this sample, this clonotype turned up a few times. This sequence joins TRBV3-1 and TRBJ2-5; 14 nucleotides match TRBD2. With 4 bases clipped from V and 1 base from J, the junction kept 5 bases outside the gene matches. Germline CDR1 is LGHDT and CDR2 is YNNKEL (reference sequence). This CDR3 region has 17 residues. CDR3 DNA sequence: TGTGCCAGCAGCCCGGGACTAGCGGGAGCCATCCAAGAGACCCAGTACTTC. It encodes CASSPGLAGAIQETQYF.

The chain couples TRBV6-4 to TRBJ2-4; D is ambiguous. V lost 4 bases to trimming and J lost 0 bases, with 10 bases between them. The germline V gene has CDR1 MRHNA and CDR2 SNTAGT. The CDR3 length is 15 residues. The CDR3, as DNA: TGTGCCAGCAGTGTCAGGAATCTAGCCAAAAACATTCAGTACTTC. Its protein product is CASSVRNLAKNIQYF.

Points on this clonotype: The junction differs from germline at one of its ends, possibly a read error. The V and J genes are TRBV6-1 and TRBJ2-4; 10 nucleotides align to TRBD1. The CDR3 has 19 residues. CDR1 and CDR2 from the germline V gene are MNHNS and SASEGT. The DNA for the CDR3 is TGTGCTAGCAGTGAAATGGGACAGGGGTCGGGCACAGCCAAAAACATTCAGTACTTC. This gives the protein CASSEMGQGSGTAKNIQYF.

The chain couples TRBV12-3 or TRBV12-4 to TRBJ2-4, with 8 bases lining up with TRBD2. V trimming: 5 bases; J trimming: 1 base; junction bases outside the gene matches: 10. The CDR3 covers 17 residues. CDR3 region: CASSALAGGLAKNIQYF. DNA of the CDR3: TGTGCCAGCAGTGCGCTGGCGGGAGGTCTGGCCAAAAACATTCAGTACTTC.

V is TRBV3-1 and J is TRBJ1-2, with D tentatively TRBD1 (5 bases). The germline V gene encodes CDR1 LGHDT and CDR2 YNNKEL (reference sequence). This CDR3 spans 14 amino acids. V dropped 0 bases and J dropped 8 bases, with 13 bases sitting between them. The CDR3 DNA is TGTGCCAGCAGCCAAGAGGTGACAGTGGGAGGCTACACCTTC. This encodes CASSQEVTVGGYTF. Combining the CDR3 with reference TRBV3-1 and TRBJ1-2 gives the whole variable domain DTAVSQTPKYLVTQMGNDKSIKCEQNLGHDTMYWYKQDSKKFLKIMFSYNNKELIINETVPNRFSPKSPDKAHLNLHINSLELGDSAVYFCASSQEVTVGGYTFGSGTRLTVV.

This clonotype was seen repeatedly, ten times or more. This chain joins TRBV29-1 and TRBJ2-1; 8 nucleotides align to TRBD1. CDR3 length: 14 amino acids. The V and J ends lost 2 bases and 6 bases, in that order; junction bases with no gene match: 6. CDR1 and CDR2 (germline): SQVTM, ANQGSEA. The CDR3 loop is CSVERQGAPNEQFF. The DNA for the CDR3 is TGCAGCGTTGAAAGGCAGGGGGCGCCCAATGAGCAGTTCTTC.

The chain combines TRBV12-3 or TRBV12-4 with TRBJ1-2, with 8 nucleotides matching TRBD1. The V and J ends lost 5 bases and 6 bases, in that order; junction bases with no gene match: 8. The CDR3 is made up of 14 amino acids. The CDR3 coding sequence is TGTGCCAGCAGTAGGGGACAGGTCCTAGATGGCTACACCTTC. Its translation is CASSRGQVLDGYTF.